This TCR beta chain was obtained from a study of cytomegalovirus exposure and HLA in healthy donors. Primers: 60 Vbeta forward and 13 Jbeta reverse. The repertoire was sequenced with immunoSEQ multiplex PCR; TCRdb's copy has only in-frame clones and lacks some. The data contain 150,000 to 200,000 clones, roughly 85% of them singletons. The ends lost 3 bases at V and 9 bases at J; junction bases unmatched: 9. CDR3 size: 15 residues. Per germline, CDR1 KGHSH and CDR2 LQKENI. The material sequenced was PBMCs. The rearrangement links TRBV18 to TRBJ2-1; 9 bases match TRBD1. This receptor was taken from a man between 45 and 60 years old in good health and CMV-seropositive. CDR3 DNA: TGTGCCAGCTCACCGCAACAGGGGGCAAGGGGTGAGCAGTTCTTC. It encodes CASSPQQGARGEQFF.